A single sample is the source of the 17 T cell receptor beta chains below, sequenced in a study of cytomegalovirus exposure and HLA in healthy donors. The study ran its PCR with 60 Vbeta and 13 Jbeta primers. TCRdb's copy holds only in-frame clones and misses some; the assay was immunoSEQ multiplex PCR. The sample has tens of thousands of clones, roughly 90% seen once. The sample taken for sequencing was PBMCs. Receptors were obtained from a woman between 18 and 29 years old in good health and CMV-seronegative.

The rearrangement links TRBV5-1 to TRBJ2-3, with TRBD2 matching over 8 bases. V gave up 4 bases and J gave up 2 bases; unmatched junction bases: 6. CDR3 length: 15 amino acids. Germline V gene sequence: CDR1 SGHRS, CDR2 YFSETQ. CDR3 sequence (DNA): TGCGCCAGCAGCGGGAAGGGACTAGACACAGATACGCAGTATTTT. It codes for CASSGKGLDTDTQYF.

This rearrangement joins TRBV5-6 to TRBJ2-7; 10 nucleotides align to TRBD2. In germline, CDR1 is SGHDT, CDR2 YYEEEE. Trimming took 3 bases from V and 7 from J; bases not matched to a gene: 22. The CDR3 is 19 residues long. CDR3 region: CASSSIKSGRAHSVDEQYF. CDR3 nucleotides: TGTGCCAGCAGCTCCATTAAAAGCGGGAGGGCCCATAGCGTCGATGAGCAGTACTTC.

This chain joins TRBV4-1 and TRBJ2-1; the match to TRBD2 covers 10 bases. This CDR3 spans 18 amino acids. V trimming: 1 base; J trimming: 0 bases; junction bases outside the gene matches: 6. The germline V gene has CDR1 MGHRA and CDR2 YSYEKL. The DNA of the CDR3 is TGCGCCAGCAGCCAAGGATTCCCTAGCGGGAGCTCCTACAATGAGCAGTTCTTC. Translation: CASSQGFPSGSSYNEQFF.

DNA of the CDR3: TGTGCCAGCACCTATGCCGCGAGAGGGAGCTACGAGCAGTACTTC. It specifies CASTYAARGSYEQYF. The chain links TRBV28 to TRBJ2-7, with D possibly being TRBD2 (5 bases). There are 15 residues in the CDR3. Trimming took 7 bases from V and 3 from J, leaving 19 bases between them. CDR1 MDHEN and CDR2 SYDVKM come from the germline V gene.

This clone was detected only once. This rearrangement joins TRBV5-1 to TRBJ2-7; 7 bases fit TRBD1. V lost 2 bases to trimming and J lost 1 base; unmatched junction nucleotides: 6. Looked up from germline, CDR1 is SGHRS and CDR2 is YFSETQ. This CDR3 is 15 amino acids long. The CDR3 DNA is TGCGCCAGCAGCTTTTGGACAGGCACGTCCTACGAGCAGTACTTC. This translates into CASSFWTGTSYEQYF.

The genes are TRBV11-3 and TRBJ1-3, with D unclear. V was pared by 5 bases and J by 0 bases, with 14 bases between. The germline gives CDR1 SGHNT, CDR2 YENEEA. This CDR3 has 16 amino acids. CDR3 bases: TGTGCCAGCAGCAAGGGTGGACTCGACTCTGGAAACACCATATATTTT. It specifies CASSKGGLDSGNTIYF.

The J gene is TRBJ2-3, the V gene TRBV12-5, with 7 positions matching TRBD2. V shed 0 bases and J 5 bases; nucleotides not matched to a gene: 5. Germline V gives CDR1 LGHNT, CDR2 FRNRAP. The CDR3 runs to 15 residues. CDR3 nucleotides: TGTGCTAGTGGTTTGGTAGCGGGACTTCAAGATACGCAGTATTTT. Encoded protein: CASGLVAGLQDTQYF.

The rearrangement joins TRBV5-1 to TRBJ2-1, with D unresolved. The CDR3 contains 14 residues. V was clipped by 0 bases and J by 5 bases, with 9 bases between them. Germline-derived CDR1 and CDR2 are SGHRS and YFSETQ. The CDR3 loop reads CASSLGRTNNEQFF. The CDR3 bases are TGCGCCAGCAGCTTGGGCCGTACTAACAATGAGCAGTTCTTC. The full variable domain, in which reference TRBV5-1 and TRBJ2-1 provide the parts outside the CDR3, is KAGVTQTPRYLIKTRGQQVTLSCSPISGHRSVSWYQQTPGQGLQFLFEYFSETQRNKGNFPGRFSGRQFSNSRSEMNVSTLELGDSALYLCASSLGRTNNEQFFGPGTRLTVL.

This rearrangement joins TRBV27 to TRBJ2-5; TRBD2 might be the D (5 bases). TRBJ2-7 explains the end of the DNA better; the J call may be wrong. CDR1 is MNHEY, CDR2 SMNVEV, per germline (reference sequence). The CDR3 loop spans 12 amino acids. The CDR3 nucleotides are TGTGCCACCCGGACTGACTCCTACGAGCAGTACTTC. Residues: CATRTDSYEQYF.

V is TRBV9 and J is TRBJ2-7; 14 bases match TRBD2. CDR1 and CDR2 (germline): SGDLS, YYNGEE. The length of the CDR3 is 16 residues. The ends lost 4 bases at V and 4 bases at J; junction bases unmatched: 7. CDR3 loop: CASSRAGTSGSYEQYF. The CDR3 region has the DNA TGTGCCAGCAGCAGGGCCGGGACTAGCGGGAGTTACGAGCAGTACTTC.

This chain uses TRBV12-5 with TRBJ2-7, with 7 bases that match TRBD1. This CDR3 contains 16 residues. The trim removed 0 bases at V and 3 bases at J, leaving 8 bases unmatched. Germline V gives CDR1 LGHNT, CDR2 FRNRAP. For the CDR3, the DNA is TGTGCTAGTGGTTTGGTATACGGGACAGACAACTACGAGCAGTACTTC. This gives the protein CASGLVYGTDNYEQYF.

The chain's CDR3 is CASSQASGGINYGYTF. The CDR3 nucleotides read TGCGCCAGCAGCCAAGCGTCAGGGGGCATTAACTATGGCTACACCTTC. The chain recombines TRBV4-1 with TRBJ1-2; 8 bases match TRBD1. Germline assignment: CDR1 MGHRA and CDR2 YSYEKL. The V and J ends lost 1 base and 1 base, in that order; junction bases with no gene match: 5. The CDR3 extends over 16 amino acids.

The chain has TRBV4-1 and TRBJ1-2; a weak D match, TRBD1 (5 bases). Between the trimmed V and J ends, which lost 0 bases and 1 base, there was a span of 15 bases. The CDR3 sequence is 17 residues long. Germline lookup yields CDR1 MGHRA and CDR2 YSYEKL. Here the CDR3 DNA reads TGCGCCAGCAGCCAAGATGAGTTACGACAGTTTAACTATGGCTACACCTTC. It encodes CASSQDELRQFNYGYTF.

V gene TRBV28 combines with J gene TRBJ1-5; a weak D match, TRBD1 (6 bases). This CDR3 spans 14 amino acids. CDR1 MDHEN and CDR2 SYDVKM come from the germline V gene. V lost 9 bases to trimming and J lost 1 base, with 13 bases between them. The CDR3 is CARTKQGSNQPQHF. CDR3 in DNA: TGTGCCAGGACGAAACAGGGAAGCAATCAGCCCCAGCATTTT.

The genes are TRBV13 and TRBJ1-2, with unresolved D. The length of the CDR3 is 13 residues. Germline assignment: CDR1 PRHDT and CDR2 FYEKMQ (reference sequence). V shed 2 bases and J shed 0 bases, with 4 bases lying between them. CDR3 DNA sequence: TGTGCCAGCAGCTTATCTGCTAACTATGGCTACACCTTC. It yields the protein CASSLSANYGYTF.

In this sample, this clone turned up once. The V and J genes are TRBV19 and TRBJ2-1; weak D call: TRBD1 (5 bases). CDR3 size: 15 residues. V gave up 4 bases and J gave up 6 bases, with 16 bases separating them. The germline gives CDR1 LNHDA, CDR2 SQIVND (reference sequence). The CDR3 DNA follows: TGTGCCAGTAGTACCCCAGGGATCCCCTTCAATGAGCAGTTCTTC. Protein product: CASSTPGIPFNEQFF.

V usage is TRBV6-1 and J usage is TRBJ1-1; possibly TRBD1 for D (6 bases). The CDR3 extends over 16 amino acids. The germline V and J ends were trimmed by 2 bases and 6 bases, with 19 bases remaining between them. The V gene's germline CDR1 is MNHNS and CDR2 SASEGT. This CDR3 is CASSERGGRFSSEAFF. DNA of the CDR3: TGTGCCAGCAGTGAACGCGGGGGGCGGTTTTCCTCTGAAGCTTTCTTT.